These T cell receptor beta chains were read from a single sample in a study of CD8+ T cells in alopecia areata. Repertoires were generated with immunoSEQ multiplex PCR, while TCRdb's copy carries only in-frame clones and drops some. The data show approximately 200,000 clones, roughly 60% seen once. The sample here was CD4+ T cells sorted from blood, taken at week 24, from a patient treated with tofacitinib. Source of these receptors: a human donor with alopecia areata. Each CDR3 is given with its conserved first and last residue. D genes are given only for firm matches. Clone size is stated in some rows and not others, as once, few, many or a class when expanded.

TRBJ2-7	.	TRBV7-2	.	CASSFRDGPYEQYF	TGTGCCAGCAGCTTCCGGGACGGGCCCTACGAGCAGTACTTC
TRBJ2-5	.	TRBV7-9	.	CASLSRAPQETQYF	TGTGCCAGCCTTAGCAGGGCGCCCCAAGAGACCCAGTACTTC
TRBJ2-1	.	TRBV4-2	TRBD2	CASSQEARGASRNEQFF	TGTGCCAGCAGCCAAGAAGCGCGGGGGGCTTCTCGGAATGAGCAGTTCTTC
TRBJ1-5	.	TRBV2	.	CASSGTDSNQPQHF	TGTGCCAGCAGTGGGACAGATAGCAATCAGCCCCAGCATTTT
TRBJ1-1	.	TRBV5-1	.	CASSLLPTNTEAFF	TGCGCCAGCAGCTTGTTACCCACGAACACTGAAGCTTTCTTT
TRBJ2-5	.	TRBV5-1	TRBD2	CASSTSGRGETQYF	TGCGCCAGCAGCACTAGCGGGAGGGGAGAGACCCAGTACTTC
TRBJ2-1	.	TRBV4-2	TRBD2	CASSHTGTSGYNEQFF	TGTGCCAGCAGCCACACCGGGACTAGCGGATACAATGAGCAGTTCTTC
TRBJ2-1	.	TRBV7-2	TRBD2	CASSGGLAGPYNEQFF	TGTGCCAGCAGCGGCGGACTAGCGGGACCTTACAATGAGCAGTTCTTC
TRBJ2-4	.	TRBV7-9	.	CASSLGVGDKNIQYF	TGTGCCAGCAGCTTAGGGGTGGGGGACAAAAACATTCAGTACTTC
TRBJ1-2	.	TRBV11-2	.	CASSSTGTTTLYGYTF	TGTGCCAGCAGCTCAACCGGGACAACCACTCTCTATGGCTACACCTTC
TRBJ1-1	.	TRBV6-5	.	CASSYGQYTEAFF	TGTGCCAGCAGTTACGGGCAGTACACTGAAGCTTTCTTT
TRBJ2-1	few	TRBV19	TRBD1	CASSTRQGAHNEQFF	TGTGCCAGTAGTACTAGACAGGGTGCCCACAATGAGCAGTTCTTC
TRBJ2-1	.	TRBV4-1	TRBD2	CASSQRTSGGVEQFF	TGCGCCAGCAGCCAAAGGACTAGCGGGGGGGTTGAGCAGTTCTTC
TRBJ1-6	.	TRBV7-2	.	CASSLGTRNSPLHF	TGTGCCAGCAGCTTGGGTACACGTAATTCACCCCTCCACTTT
TRBJ2-1	.	TRBV5-4	.	CASSPKTSPHEQFF	TGTGCCAGCAGCCCGAAAACTAGCCCCCATGAGCAGTTCTTC
TRBJ2-7	.	TRBV2	.	CASNRGQDYEQYF	TGTGCCAGCAACCGAGGACAAGATTACGAGCAGTACTTC
TRBJ2-3	few	TRBV5-4	TRBD1	CASSLPGTGSDTQYF	TGTGCCAGCAGCTTGCCCGGGACAGGGTCAGATACGCAGTATTTT
TRBJ1-5	medium-sized	TRBV28	TRBD1	CASRTGGGNQPQHF	TGTGCCAGCCGGACAGGGGGGGGCAATCAGCCCCAGCATTTT
TRBJ2-3	.	TRBV29-1	.	CSFFFSDTQYF	TGCAGCTTCTTCTTTTCAGATACGCAGTATTTT
TRBJ2-7	.	TRBV27	.	CASCRGSSYEQYF	TGTGCCAGCTGTAGGGGGAGCTCCTACGAGCAGTACTTC
TRBJ2-3	.	TRBV5-1	TRBD1	CASSFSGTGGADTQYF	TGCGCCAGCAGCTTCTCCGGGACAGGAGGGGCAGATACGCAGTATTTT
TRBJ2-1	.	TRBV19	TRBD2	CASSPLAGFSYNEQFF	TGTGCCAGTAGTCCGCTAGCGGGATTTAGCTACAATGAGCAGTTCTTC
TRBJ1-2	.	TRBV19	.	CAASRQTGSYGYTF	TGTGCCGCCTCCCGACAGACGGGTTCTTATGGCTACACCTTC
TRBJ2-1	few	TRBV7-2	TRBD2	CASSVGLAGGYNEQFF	TGTGCCAGCAGCGTCGGACTAGCGGGAGGGTACAATGAGCAGTTCTTC